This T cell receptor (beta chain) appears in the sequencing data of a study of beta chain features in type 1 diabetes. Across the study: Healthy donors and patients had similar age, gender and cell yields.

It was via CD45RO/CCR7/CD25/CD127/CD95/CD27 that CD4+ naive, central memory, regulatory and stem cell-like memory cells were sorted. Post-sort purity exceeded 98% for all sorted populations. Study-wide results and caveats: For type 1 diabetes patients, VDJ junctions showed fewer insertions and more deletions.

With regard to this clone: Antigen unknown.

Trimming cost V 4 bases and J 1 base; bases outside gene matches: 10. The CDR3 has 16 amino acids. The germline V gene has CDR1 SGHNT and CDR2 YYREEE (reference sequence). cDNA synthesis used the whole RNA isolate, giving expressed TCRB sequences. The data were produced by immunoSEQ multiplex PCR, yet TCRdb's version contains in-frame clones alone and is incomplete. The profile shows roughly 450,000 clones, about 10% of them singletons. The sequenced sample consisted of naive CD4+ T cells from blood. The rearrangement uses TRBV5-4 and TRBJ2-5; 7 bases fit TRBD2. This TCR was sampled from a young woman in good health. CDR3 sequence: CASSPRVASGQETQYF. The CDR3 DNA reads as TGTGCCAGCAGCCCTCGCGTCGCTAGCGGCCAAGAGACCCAGTACTTC.